These T cell receptor beta chains were read from a single sample in a study of neurological immune-mediated disorders. Each CDR3 protein is one row after TCRdb ran MiXCR on the 5' RACE reads. The sample yields about 80,000 distinct CDR3 sequences, 5.5% to 6.5% seen once. Sequenced sample: PBMCs. These receptors came from a woman in her sixties or seventies with multiple sclerosis. Each CDR3 is given with its conserved first and last residue. D genes are given only for firm matches. Part of the rows lack a size; the others show once, few, many or a class for expanded clones.

>TRBV7-7|14|TRBJ2-2|many|-
TGTGCCAGCAGCTCTAAAAGGGGCACCGGGGAGCTGTTTTTT
CASSSKRGTGELFF
>TRBV12-3/TRBV12-4|13|TRBJ1-1|many|-
TGTGCCAGCAGTTGGGCCCGGGACACTGAAGCTTTCTTT
CASSWARDTEAFF
>TRBV9|15|TRBJ1-4|many|TRBD1
TGTGCCAGCAGGCGGGACGGGACAGTCGGTGAAAAACTGTTTTTT
CASRRDGTVGEKLFF
>TRBV2|14|TRBJ2-2|many|-
TGTGCCAGCCGGGCGTGGCAGGGTCCCGGGGAGCTGTTTTTT
CASRAWQGPGELFF
>TRBV5-5|19|TRBJ2-3|many|TRBD2
TGTGCCAGCAGCTTGGGCGCTAGCGGGGGAACGAGGGGCACAGATACGCAGTATTTT
CASSLGASGGTRGTDTQYF
>TRBV5-1|14|TRBJ2-2|many|-
TGCGCCAGCAGCTTGAGTTACGTCACCGGGGAGCTGTTTTTT
CASSLSYVTGELFF
>TRBV28|12|TRBJ2-1|many|-
TGTGCCAGCAGTCCTCAGGGCTATGAGCAGTTCTTC
CASSPQGYEQFF
>TRBV5-1|16|TRBJ2-2|many|TRBD2
TGCGCCAGCAGCCTTACTAGCGGGGTGAACACCGGGGAGCTGTTTTTT
CASSLTSGVNTGELFF
>TRBV5-1|16|TRBJ2-5|many|-
TGCGCCAGCAGCTTGGGCGGGCCAGCGCTCGGAGAGACCCAGTACTTC
CASSLGGPALGETQYF
>TRBV3-1|16|TRBJ2-2|many|TRBD1
TGTGCCAGCAGCCAAGGACAGGGGGCGGACACCGGGGAGCTGTTTTTT
CASSQGQGADTGELFF
>TRBV4-1|15|TRBJ2-2|many|-
TGCGCCAGCAGCCAAGAGGGGGGTCATCCCGGGGAGCTGTTTTTT
CASSQEGGHPGELFF
>TRBV7-8|12|TRBJ2-1|many|-
TGTGCCAGCAGCGTTAACCGGGACAATCAGTTCTTC
CASSVNRDNQFF
>TRBV7-6|16|TRBJ1-6|many|-
TGTGCCAGCAGCTTAGCGGAGACAGGTTATAATTCACCCCTCCACTTT
CASSLAETGYNSPLHF
>TRBV9|16|TRBJ2-7|many|-
TGTGCCAGCAGCGCTAGCCCCGGGCCCCGAGAGTACGAGCAGTACTTC
CASSASPGPREYEQYF
>TRBV7-9|14|TRBJ2-7|many|-
TGTGCCAGCAGCTTAGGTGGGGTTTCCTACGAGCAGTACTTC
CASSLGGVSYEQYF
>TRBV7-2|16|TRBJ2-2|-|TRBD2
TGTGCCAGCAACCCCCCTGCTAGCGGGGGGACCGGGGAGCTGTTTTTT
CASNPPASGGTGELFF
>TRBV18|15|TRBJ1-2|few|TRBD1
TGTGCCAGCTCACCACGCGCAGGGGGCGCAGATGGCTACACCTTC
CASSPRAGGADGYTF
>TRBV28|14|TRBJ2-2|many|-
TGTGCCAACAGTTTATCAGGGACCACCGGGGAGCTGTTTTTT
CANSLSGTTGELFF
>TRBV29-1|11|TRBJ1-2|many|-
TGCAGCGTTGTAGCAGGGGATGGCTACACCTTC
CSVVAGDGYTF
>TRBV20-1|14|TRBJ2-7|many|-
TGCAGTGCCCTGCCGGGACAAGGACCCTACGAGCAGTACTTC
CSALPGQGPYEQYF
>TRBV7-6|14|TRBJ1-6|many|-
TGTGCCAGCAGCTCGGCTAGGGTGAATTCACCCCTCCACTTT
CASSSARVNSPLHF
>TRBV20-1|13|TRBJ1-1|many|-
TGCAGTGCTAGATCAAAAATGGGCACTGAAGCTTTCTTT
CSARSKMGTEAFF
>TRBV29-1|12|TRBJ1-2|many|TRBD1
TGCAGCGTCGACAGGGGGAACTCTGGCTACACCTTC
CSVDRGNSGYTF
>TRBV5-1|13|TRBJ1-4|many|-
TGCGCCAGCAGCTTGGCCGGTAATGAAAAACTGTTTTTT
CASSLAGNEKLFF
>TRBV5-1|14|TRBJ1-5|many|-
TGCGCCAGCAGCTTGGGCGGGACGCATCAGCCCCAGCATTTT
CASSLGGTHQPQHF
>TRBV5-1|14|TRBJ2-7|many|TRBD1
TGCGCCAGCAGCTCAGGGACAGGAGTCCACGAGCAGTACTTC
CASSSGTGVHEQYF
>TRBV27|15|TRBJ2-1|many|TRBD2
TGTGCCAGCAACCCCCAGCGGGGGACATACAATGAGCAGTTCTTC
CASNPQRGTYNEQFF
>TRBV3-1|15|TRBJ1-1|many|-
TGTGCCAGCAGCCAAGGAATTCGACAGGCTGTCATGGCTTTCTTT
CASSQGIRQAVMAFF
>TRBV7-8|15|TRBJ1-2|-|TRBD1
TGTGCCAGCAGCTTATTGGGACAGGAGATAAAAGGCTACACCTTC
CASSLLGQEIKGYTF
>TRBV5-1|15|TRBJ1-2|many|TRBD1
TGCGCCAGCAGGGAGGACAGGGACCGCCGGGGAGGCTACACCTTC
CASREDRDRRGGYTF
>TRBV12-3/TRBV12-4|12|TRBJ1-6|many|-
TGTGCCAGCAGTTTTGGGTTTTCACCCCTCCACTTT
CASSFGFSPLHF
>TRBV6-2/TRBV6-3|11|TRBJ2-7|many|-
TGTGCCAGCAGTCCCGGCTTGGAGCAGTACTTC
CASSPGLEQYF
>TRBV6-2/TRBV6-3|13|TRBJ1-6|many|-
TGTGCCAGCAGCCGGACGGGCCAGACACCCCTCCACTTT
CASSRTGQTPLHF
>TRBV5-1|16|TRBJ1-1|many|-
TGCGCCAGCAGCTTGGATGGACACGCCGCTAACACTGAAGCTTTCTTT
CASSLDGHAANTEAFF
>TRBV20-1|18|TRBJ2-2|many|-
TGCAGTGCTAGAGGTGGATCCCGATATAAACCGAACACCGGGGAGCTGTTTTTT
CSARGGSRYKPNTGELFF
>TRBV6-1|15|TRBJ2-2|many|-
TGTGCCGTTTCCCCGGTCAGGACGAACACCGGGGAGCTGTTTTTT
CAVSPVRTNTGELFF
>TRBV18|14|TRBJ1-1|many|-
TGTGCCAGCTCGCCAAACCCCATCGGCACTGAAGCTTTCTTT
CASSPNPIGTEAFF
>TRBV20-1|16|TRBJ1-2|many|-
TGCAGTGCTAGCCATTTATCGGACAGAGCTAACTATGGCTACACCTTC
CSASHLSDRANYGYTF
>TRBV10-2|16|TRBJ2-1|many|TRBD1
TGCGCCAGCAGTGAGTTGGGACAGGGAGACTACAATGAGCAGTTCTTC
CASSELGQGDYNEQFF
>TRBV11-2|19|TRBJ2-3|many|TRBD2
TGTGCCAGCAGCTCTCCCAGACTAGCGGGGGGCTCTATCACAGATACGCAGTATTTT
CASSSPRLAGGSITDTQYF
>TRBV20-1|14|TRBJ2-2|many|-
TGCAGTGCAGATGACAGGATGAACACCGGGGAGCTGTTTTTT
CSADDRMNTGELFF
>TRBV10-3|14|TRBJ1-5|many|TRBD1
TGTGCCATTTGGACAGGGGCAAACAATCAGCCCCAGCATTTT
CAIWTGANNQPQHF
>TRBV6-5|16|TRBJ2-7|many|-
TGTGCCAGCAGTTACCTCGGTACAGGGAACTCCTACGAGCAGTACTTC
CASSYLGTGNSYEQYF
>TRBV4-1|14|TRBJ2-4|many|-
TGCGCCAGCAGCCAAGAGGGGTTGGGCAACATTCAGTACTTC
CASSQEGLGNIQYF
>TRBV5-1|16|TRBJ2-5|many|-
TGCGCCAGCAGCTTGGGCTCCGCCGCCTTCCAAGAGACCCAGTACTTC
CASSLGSAAFQETQYF
>TRBV15|13|TRBJ2-7|many|-
TGTGCCACCAGCAACCACCTATTCGGCGAGCAGTACTTC
CATSNHLFGEQYF
>TRBV5-1|13|TRBJ2-1|many|-
TGCGCCAGCAGTAAGTTAGGGGGAGATGAGCAGTTCTTC
CASSKLGGDEQFF
>TRBV7-9|16|TRBJ1-5|many|TRBD1
TGTGCCAGCAGCCGACAGGGGGTAGACGGCAATCAGCCCCAGCATTTT
CASSRQGVDGNQPQHF
>TRBV29-1|14|TRBJ1-1|many|-
TGCAGCGCACGAGGTGGTGGGGTAAACACTGAAGCTTTCTTT
CSARGGGVNTEAFF